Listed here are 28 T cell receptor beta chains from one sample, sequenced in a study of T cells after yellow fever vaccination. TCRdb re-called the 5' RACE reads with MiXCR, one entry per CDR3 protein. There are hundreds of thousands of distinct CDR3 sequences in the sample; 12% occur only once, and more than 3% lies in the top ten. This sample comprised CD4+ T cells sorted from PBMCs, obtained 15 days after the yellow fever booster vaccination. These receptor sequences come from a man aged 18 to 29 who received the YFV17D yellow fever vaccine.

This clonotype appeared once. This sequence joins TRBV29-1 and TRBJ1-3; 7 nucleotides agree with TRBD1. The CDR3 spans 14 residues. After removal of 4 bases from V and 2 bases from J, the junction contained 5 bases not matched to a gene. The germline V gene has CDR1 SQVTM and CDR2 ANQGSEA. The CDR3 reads CSVAPGQAGNTIYF. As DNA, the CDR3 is TGCAGCGTTGCCCCCGGACAGGCTGGAAACACCATATATTTT.

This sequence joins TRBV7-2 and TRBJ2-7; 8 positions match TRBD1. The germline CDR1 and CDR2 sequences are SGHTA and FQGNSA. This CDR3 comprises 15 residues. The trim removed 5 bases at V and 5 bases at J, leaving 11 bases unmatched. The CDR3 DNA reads TGTGCCAGCAGCCTGGGTGTGGACAGGGCTGACGAGCAGTACGTC. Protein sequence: CASSLGVDRADEQYV.

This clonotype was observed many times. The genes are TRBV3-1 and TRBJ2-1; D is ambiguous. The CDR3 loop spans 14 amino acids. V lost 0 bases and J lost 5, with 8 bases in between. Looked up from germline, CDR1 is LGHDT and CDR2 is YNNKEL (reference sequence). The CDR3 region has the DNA TGTGCCAGCAGCCAAGATGAGTACAACAATGAGCAGTTCTTC. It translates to CASSQDEYNNEQFF.

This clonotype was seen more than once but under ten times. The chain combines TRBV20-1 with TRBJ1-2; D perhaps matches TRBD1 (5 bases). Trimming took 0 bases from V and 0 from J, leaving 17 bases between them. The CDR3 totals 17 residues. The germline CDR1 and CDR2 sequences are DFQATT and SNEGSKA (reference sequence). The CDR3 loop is CSARDKNRRGSNYGYTF. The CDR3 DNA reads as TGCAGTGCTAGAGATAAAAACAGGAGAGGCTCTAACTATGGCTACACCTTC.

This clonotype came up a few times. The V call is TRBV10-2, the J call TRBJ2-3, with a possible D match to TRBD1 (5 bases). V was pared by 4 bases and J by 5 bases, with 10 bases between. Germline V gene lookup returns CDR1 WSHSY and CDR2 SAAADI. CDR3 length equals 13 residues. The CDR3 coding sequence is TGCGCCAGCAGTGGGCAGGGTAAAGATACGCAGTATTTT. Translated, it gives CASSGQGKDTQYF.

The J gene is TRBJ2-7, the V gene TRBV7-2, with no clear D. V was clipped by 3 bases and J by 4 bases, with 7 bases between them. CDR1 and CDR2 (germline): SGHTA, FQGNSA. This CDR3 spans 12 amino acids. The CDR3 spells CASSFTGYEQYF. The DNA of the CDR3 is TGTGCCAGCAGCTTTACCGGGTACGAGCAGTACTTC.

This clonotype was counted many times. CDR3 sequence: CSSSWGRTYEQYV. In nucleotides, the CDR3 is TGCAGCTCCTCGTGGGGGCGAACCTACGAGCAGTACGTC. The chain recombines TRBV29-1 with TRBJ2-7, with D possibly being TRBD1 (6 bases). The CDR3 is 13 residues long. CDR1 is SQVTM, CDR2 ANQGSEA, per germline. V was pared by 8 bases and J by 2 bases, with 16 bases between.

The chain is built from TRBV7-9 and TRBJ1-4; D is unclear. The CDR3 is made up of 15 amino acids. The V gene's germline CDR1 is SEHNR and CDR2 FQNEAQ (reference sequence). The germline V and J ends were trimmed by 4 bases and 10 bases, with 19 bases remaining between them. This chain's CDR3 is CASSSDLLGLGKLFF. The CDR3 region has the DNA TGTGCCAGCAGCTCCGACCTCCTGGGTTTAGGAAAACTGTTTTTT.

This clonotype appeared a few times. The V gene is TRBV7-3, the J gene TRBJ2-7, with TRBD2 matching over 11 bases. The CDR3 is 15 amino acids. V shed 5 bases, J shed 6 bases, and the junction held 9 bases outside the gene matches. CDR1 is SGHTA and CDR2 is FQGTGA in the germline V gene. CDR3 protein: CASSPGTSGQTEQYF. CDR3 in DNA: TGTGCCAGCAGCCCTGGGACTAGCGGCCAAACCGAGCAGTACTTC.

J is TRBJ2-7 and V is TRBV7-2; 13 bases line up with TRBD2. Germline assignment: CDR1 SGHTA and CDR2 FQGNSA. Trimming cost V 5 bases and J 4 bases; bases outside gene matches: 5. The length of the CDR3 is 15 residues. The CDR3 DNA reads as TGTGCCAGCAGCGCGACTAGCGGGGGGTTATACGAGCAGTACGTC. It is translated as CASSATSGGLYEQYV.

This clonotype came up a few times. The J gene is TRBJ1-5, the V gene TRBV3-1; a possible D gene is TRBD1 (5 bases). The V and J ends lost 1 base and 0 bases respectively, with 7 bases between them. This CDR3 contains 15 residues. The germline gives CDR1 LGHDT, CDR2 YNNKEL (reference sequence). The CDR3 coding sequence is TGTGCCAGCAGCCAAGGCAGGGTTAGCAATCAGCCCCAGCATTTT. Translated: CASSQGRVSNQPQHF. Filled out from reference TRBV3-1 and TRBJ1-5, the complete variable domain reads DTAVSQTPKYLVTQMGNDKSIKCEQNLGHDTMYWYKQDSKKFLKIMFSYNNKELIINETVPNRFSPKSPDKAHLNLHINSLELGDSAVYFCASSQGRVSNQPQHFGDGTRLSIL.

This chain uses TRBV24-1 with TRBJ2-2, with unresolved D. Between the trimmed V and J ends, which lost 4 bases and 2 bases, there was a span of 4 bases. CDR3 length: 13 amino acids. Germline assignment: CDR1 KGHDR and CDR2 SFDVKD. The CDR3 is CATSDINTGELFF. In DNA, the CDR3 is TGTGCCACCAGTGACATCAACACCGGGGAGCTGTTTTTT.

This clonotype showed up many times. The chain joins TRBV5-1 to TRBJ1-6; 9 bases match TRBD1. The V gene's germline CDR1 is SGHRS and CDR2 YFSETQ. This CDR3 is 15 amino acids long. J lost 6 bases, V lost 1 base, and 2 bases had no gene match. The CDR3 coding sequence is TGCGCCAGCAGCTTGTCGACAGGGGGTAATTCACCCCTCCACTTT. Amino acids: CASSLSTGGNSPLHF. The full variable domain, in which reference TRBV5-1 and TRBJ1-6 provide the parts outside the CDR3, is KAGVTQTPRYLIKTRGQQVTLSCSPISGHRSVSWYQQTPGQGLQFLFEYFSETQRNKGNFPGRFSGRQFSNSRSEMNVSTLELGDSALYLCASSLSTGGNSPLHFGNGTRLTVT.

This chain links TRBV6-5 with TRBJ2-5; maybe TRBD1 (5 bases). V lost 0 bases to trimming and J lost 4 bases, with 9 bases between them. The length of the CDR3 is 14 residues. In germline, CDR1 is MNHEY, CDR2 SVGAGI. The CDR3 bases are TGTGCCAGCAGTTACTCGAGACAGCGAGAGACCCAGTACTTC. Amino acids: CASSYSRQRETQYF.

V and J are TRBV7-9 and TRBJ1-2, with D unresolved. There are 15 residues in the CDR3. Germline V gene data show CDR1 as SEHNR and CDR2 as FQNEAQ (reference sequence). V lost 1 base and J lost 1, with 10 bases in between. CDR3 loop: CASSLGDTRNYGYTF. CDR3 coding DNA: TGTGCCAGCAGCTTAGGAGATACTCGTAACTATGGCTACACCTTC.

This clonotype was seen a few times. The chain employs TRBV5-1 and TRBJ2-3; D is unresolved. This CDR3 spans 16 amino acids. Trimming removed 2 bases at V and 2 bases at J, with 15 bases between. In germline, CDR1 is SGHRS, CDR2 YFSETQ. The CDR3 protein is CASSFQPGPDTDTQYF. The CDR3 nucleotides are TGCGCCAGCAGCTTCCAACCCGGGCCTGACACAGATACGCAGTATTTT.

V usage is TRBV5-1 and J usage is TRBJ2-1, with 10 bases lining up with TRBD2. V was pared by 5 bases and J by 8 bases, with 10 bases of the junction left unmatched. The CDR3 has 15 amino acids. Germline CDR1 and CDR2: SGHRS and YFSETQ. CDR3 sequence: CASRYSGGPGDEQFF. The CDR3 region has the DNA TGCGCCAGCAGATATAGCGGGGGGCCTGGGGATGAGCAGTTCTTC.

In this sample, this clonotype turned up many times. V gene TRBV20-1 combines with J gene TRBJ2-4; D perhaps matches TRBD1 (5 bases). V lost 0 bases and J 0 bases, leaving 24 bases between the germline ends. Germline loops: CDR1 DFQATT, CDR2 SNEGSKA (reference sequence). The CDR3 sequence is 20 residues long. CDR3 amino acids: CSARDRGRVKSVEAKNIQYF. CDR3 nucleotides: TGCAGTGCTAGAGATAGGGGCAGGGTAAAATCCGTTGAAGCCAAAAACATTCAGTACTTC.

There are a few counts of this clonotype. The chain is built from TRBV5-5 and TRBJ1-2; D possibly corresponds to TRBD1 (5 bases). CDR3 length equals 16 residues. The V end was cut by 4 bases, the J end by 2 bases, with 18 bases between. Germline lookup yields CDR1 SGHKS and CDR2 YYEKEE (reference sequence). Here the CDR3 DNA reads TGTGCCAGCAGCCCGCAAAGCTTACGACAGAACTATGGCTACACCTTC. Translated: CASSPQSLRQNYGYTF.

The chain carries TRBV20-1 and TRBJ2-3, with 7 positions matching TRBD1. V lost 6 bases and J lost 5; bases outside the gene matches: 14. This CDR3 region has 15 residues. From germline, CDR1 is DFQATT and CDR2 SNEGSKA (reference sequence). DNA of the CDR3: TGCAGTGCGAACCGCCTAACAGGGGATCGAGATACGCAGTATTTT. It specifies CSANRLTGDRDTQYF.

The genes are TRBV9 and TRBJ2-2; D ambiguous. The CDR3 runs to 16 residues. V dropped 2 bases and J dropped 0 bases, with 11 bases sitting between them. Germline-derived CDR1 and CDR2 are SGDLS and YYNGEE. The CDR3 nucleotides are TGTGCCAGCAGCGTCGGCCGCGGATCGAACACCGGGGAGCTGTTTTTT. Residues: CASSVGRGSNTGELFF.

CDR3 sequence reads: CASSQDGVAREQYF. The CDR3 DNA sequence: TGCGCCAGCAGCCAAGATGGCGTAGCTCGCGAGCAGTACTTC. The chain recombines TRBV4-1 with TRBJ2-7, with D uncertain. V was pared by 0 bases and J by 6 bases, with 12 bases between. This CDR3 comprises 14 residues. Germline lookup yields CDR1 MGHRA and CDR2 YSYEKL.

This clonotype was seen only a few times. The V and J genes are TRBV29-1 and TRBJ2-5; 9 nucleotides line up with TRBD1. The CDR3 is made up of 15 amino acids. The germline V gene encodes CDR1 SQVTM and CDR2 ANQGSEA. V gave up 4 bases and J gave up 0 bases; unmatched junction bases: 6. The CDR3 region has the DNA TGCAGCGTTGCCCCGACAGGGGGGTACCAAGAGACCCAGTACTTC. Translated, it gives CSVAPTGGYQETQYF.

The CDR3 nucleotides read TGTGCCAGCAGTGAAGCTTCTTTCAATGAAGCTTTCTTT. Its protein product is CASSEASFNEAFF. V is TRBV6-1 and J is TRBJ1-1; no firm D call. The CDR3 length is 13 residues. Between the trimmed V and J ends, which lost 0 bases and 7 bases, there was a span of 9 bases. Per germline, CDR1 MNHNS and CDR2 SASEGT.

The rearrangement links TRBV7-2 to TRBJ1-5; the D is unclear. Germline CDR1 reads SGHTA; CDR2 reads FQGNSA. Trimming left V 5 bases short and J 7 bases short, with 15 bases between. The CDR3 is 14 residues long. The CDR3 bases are TGTGCCAGCAGCAAGGGAGCCGGTGGCCAGCCCCAGCATTTT. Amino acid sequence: CASSKGAGGQPQHF.

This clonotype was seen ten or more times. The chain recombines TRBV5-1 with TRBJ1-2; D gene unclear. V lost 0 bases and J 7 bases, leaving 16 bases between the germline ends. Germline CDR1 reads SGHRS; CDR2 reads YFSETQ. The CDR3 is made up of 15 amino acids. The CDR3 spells CASSLASTVGGGYTF. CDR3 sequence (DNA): TGCGCCAGCAGCTTGGCCAGCACGGTGGGTGGTGGCTACACCTTC.

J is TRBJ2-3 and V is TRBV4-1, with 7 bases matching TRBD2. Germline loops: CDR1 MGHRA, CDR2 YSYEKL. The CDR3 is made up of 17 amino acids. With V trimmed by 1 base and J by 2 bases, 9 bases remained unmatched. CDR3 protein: CASSQAYSGFDTDTQYF. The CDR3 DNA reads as TGCGCCAGCAGCCAAGCCTATAGCGGGTTCGACACAGATACGCAGTATTTT.

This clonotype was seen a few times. The CDR3 sequence: CASSQVGQGNTGELFF. As DNA, the CDR3 is TGTGCCAGCAGCCAAGTAGGGCAGGGCAACACCGGGGAGCTGTTTTTT. J is TRBJ2-2 and V is TRBV3-1; D is perhaps TRBD1 (5 bases). Deletions cut 1 base from V and 2 bases from J, with 11 bases between. CDR3 size: 16 residues. Per the germline V gene, CDR1 is LGHDT and CDR2 is YNNKEL (reference sequence).